Reported below is one T cell receptor (beta chain). What it recognizes is unknown. With V trimmed by 5 bases and J by 3 bases, 3 bases remained unmatched. Germline values: CDR1 MDHEN, CDR2 SYDVKM. CDR3 length: 14 amino acids. The sample belongs to a study of cytomegalovirus exposure and HLA in healthy donors. Points from the study as a whole: Rarity characterized most TCR sequences, yet some public TCRs appeared in many donors. Cytomegalovirus association was assigned to approximately 180 TCR beta chains.

Measured with immunoSEQ multiplex PCR; TCRdb has only the in-frame clones, and not every one. The sample has a few hundred thousand clones, around 89% seen once. The V and J genes are TRBV28 and TRBJ2-3; 9 nucleotides match TRBD2. The sequenced material came from PBMCs. The receptor comes from a woman in her late teens or twenties in good health and CMV-seronegative. CDR3 nucleotides: TGTGCCAGCAGTATAACTAGCGGGACAGATACGCAGTATTTT. It specifies CASSITSGTDTQYF.